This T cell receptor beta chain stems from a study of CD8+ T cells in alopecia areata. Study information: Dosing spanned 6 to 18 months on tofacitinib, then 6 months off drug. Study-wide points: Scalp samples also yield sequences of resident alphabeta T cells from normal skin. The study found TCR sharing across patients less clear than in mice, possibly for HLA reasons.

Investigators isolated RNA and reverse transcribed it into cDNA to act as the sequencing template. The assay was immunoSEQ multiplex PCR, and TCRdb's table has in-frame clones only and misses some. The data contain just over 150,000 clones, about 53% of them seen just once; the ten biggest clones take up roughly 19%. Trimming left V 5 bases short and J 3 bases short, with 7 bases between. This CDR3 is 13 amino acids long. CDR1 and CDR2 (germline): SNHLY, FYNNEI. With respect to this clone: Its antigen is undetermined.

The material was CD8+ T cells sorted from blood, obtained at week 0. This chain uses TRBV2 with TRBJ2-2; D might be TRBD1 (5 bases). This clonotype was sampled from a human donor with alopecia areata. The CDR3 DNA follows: TGTGCCAGCAGTCTGACAGACACCGGGGAGCTGTTTTTT. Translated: CASSLTDTGELFF.